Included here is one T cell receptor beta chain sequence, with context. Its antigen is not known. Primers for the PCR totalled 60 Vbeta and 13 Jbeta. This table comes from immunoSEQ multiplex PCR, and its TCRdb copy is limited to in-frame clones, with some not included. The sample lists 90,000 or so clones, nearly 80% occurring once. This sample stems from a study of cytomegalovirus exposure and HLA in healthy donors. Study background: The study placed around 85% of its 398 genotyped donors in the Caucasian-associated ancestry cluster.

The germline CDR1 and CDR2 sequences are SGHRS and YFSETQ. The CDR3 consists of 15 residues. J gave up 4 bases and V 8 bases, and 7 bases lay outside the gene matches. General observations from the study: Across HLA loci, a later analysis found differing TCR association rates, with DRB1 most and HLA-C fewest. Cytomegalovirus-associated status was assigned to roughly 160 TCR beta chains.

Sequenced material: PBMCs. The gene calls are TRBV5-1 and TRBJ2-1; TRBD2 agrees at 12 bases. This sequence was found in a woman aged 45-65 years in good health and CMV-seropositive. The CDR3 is CASSTSGGTYNEQFF. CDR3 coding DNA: TGCGCCAGTTCGACTAGCGGGGGTACGTACAATGAGCAGTTCTTC.